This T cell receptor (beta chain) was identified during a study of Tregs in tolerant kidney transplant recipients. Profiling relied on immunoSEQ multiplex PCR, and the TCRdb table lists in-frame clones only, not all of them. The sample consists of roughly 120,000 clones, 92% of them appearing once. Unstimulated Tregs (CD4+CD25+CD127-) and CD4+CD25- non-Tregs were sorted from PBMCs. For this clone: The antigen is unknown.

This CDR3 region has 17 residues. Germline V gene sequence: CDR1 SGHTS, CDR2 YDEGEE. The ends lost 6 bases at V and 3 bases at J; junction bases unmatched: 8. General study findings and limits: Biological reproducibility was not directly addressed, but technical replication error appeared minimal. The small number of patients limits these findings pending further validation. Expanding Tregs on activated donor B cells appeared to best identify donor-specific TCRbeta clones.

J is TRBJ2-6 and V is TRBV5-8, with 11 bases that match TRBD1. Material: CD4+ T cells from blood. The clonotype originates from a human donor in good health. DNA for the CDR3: TGTGCCAGCAACCGGGGACAGGGGGGTTTTGGGGCCAACGTCCTGACTTTC. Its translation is CASNRGQGGFGANVLTF.